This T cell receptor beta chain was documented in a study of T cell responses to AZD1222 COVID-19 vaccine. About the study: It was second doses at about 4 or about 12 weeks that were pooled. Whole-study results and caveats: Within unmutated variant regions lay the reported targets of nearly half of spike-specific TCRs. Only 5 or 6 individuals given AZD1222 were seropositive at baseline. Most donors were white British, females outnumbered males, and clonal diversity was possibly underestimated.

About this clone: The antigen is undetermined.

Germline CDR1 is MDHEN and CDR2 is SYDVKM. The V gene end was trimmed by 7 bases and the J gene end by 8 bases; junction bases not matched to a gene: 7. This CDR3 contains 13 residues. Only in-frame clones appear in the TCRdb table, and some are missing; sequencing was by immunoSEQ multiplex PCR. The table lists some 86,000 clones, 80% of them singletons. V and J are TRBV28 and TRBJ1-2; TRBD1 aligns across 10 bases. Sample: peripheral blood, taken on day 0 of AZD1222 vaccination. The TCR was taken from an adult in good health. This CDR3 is CASTQDRGGGYTF. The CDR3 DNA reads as TGTGCCAGCACCCAGGACAGGGGGGGCGGCTACACCTTC.